Listed below are T cell receptor beta chains from one sample, sequenced in a study of blood T cell repertoires in COVID-19. TCRdb's copy holds only in-frame clones and misses some; the assay was immunoSEQ multiplex PCR. The table shows 90,000 to 100,000 clones, with around nine tenths occurring only once. Sequenced: peripheral blood. The receptors originated from a man in his sixties with COVID-19, enrolled during active disease. Both conserved end residues are part of each CDR3. D genes are given only for firm matches. Some rows have no size entry. The others give once, few or many, or a class for an expanded clone.

NA	TRBV6-2/TRBV6-3	TRBJ1-2	NA	CASSSQPGYYGYTF	TGTGCCAGCAGCTCACAACCAGGCTACTATGGCTACACCTTC
NA	TRBV29-1	TRBJ2-3	NA	CSVEGAGTDTQYF	TGCAGCGTTGAGGGAGCGGGCACAGATACGCAGTATTTT
NA	TRBV11-2	TRBJ1-1	NA	CASSLVGTSGDTEAFF	TGTGCCAGCAGCTTAGTCGGGACCTCAGGGGACACTGAAGCTTTCTTT
once	TRBV7-2	TRBJ1-5	NA	CASSLRWGPNQPQHF	TGTGCCAGCAGCTTGAGGTGGGGGCCAAATCAGCCCCAGCATTTT
NA	TRBV30	TRBJ2-1	TRBD2	CACSSGSVNEQFF	TGTGCCTGCTCTAGCGGGAGCGTGAATGAGCAGTTCTTC
once	TRBV27	TRBJ1-4	NA	CASSSLNEKLFF	TGTGCCAGCAGTTCCCTTAATGAAAAACTGTTTTTT
NA	TRBV10-1	TRBJ2-3	TRBD1	CASSESGTGAQYF	TGCGCCAGCAGTGAGTCGGGGACAGGGGCGCAGTATTTT
NA	TRBV28	TRBJ1-2	NA	CASSSPIGGDYGYTF	TGTGCCAGCAGTTCCCCGATCGGAGGGGACTATGGCTACACCTTC
NA	TRBV7-3	TRBJ2-1	TRBD2	CASSSGLAQNFHNEQFF	TGTGCCAGCAGCTCCGGACTAGCCCAGAACTTCCACAATGAGCAGTTCTTC
medium-sized	TRBV27	TRBJ1-1	TRBD1	CASGQGADTEAFF	TGTGCCAGCGGACAGGGGGCTGACACTGAAGCTTTCTTT
NA	TRBV19	TRBJ1-4	NA	CASSRLAGATNEKLFF	TGTGCCAGTAGTAGGTTGGCGGGAGCAACTAATGAAAAACTGTTTTTT
NA	TRBV18	TRBJ1-4	NA	CASSPENEKLFF	TGTGCCAGCTCACCAGAGAATGAAAAACTGTTTTTT
NA	TRBV6-1	TRBJ2-1	NA	CASSDGGTFAGIYNEQFF	TGTGCCAGCAGTGACGGGGGGACATTTGCGGGAATCTACAATGAGCAGTTCTTC
NA	TRBV5-8	TRBJ2-5	NA	CASSLRNGETQYF	TGTGCCAGCAGCTTGAGAAACGGGGAGACCCAGTACTTC
NA	TRBV25-1	TRBJ2-3	TRBD2	CASSESSGRRTDTQYF	TGTGCCAGCAGTGAATCGAGCGGGAGGCGCACAGATACGCAGTATTTT
once	TRBV27	TRBJ2-1	TRBD1	CASSSTNRGSLGNEQFF	TGTGCCAGCAGTTCTACAAACAGGGGATCTCTGGGAAATGAGCAGTTCTTC
NA	TRBV30	TRBJ1-1	TRBD1	CAYRTGNTEAFF	TGTGCCTACCGGACAGGGAACACTGAAGCTTTCTTT
NA	TRBV4-1	TRBJ1-6	NA	CASSQGQDNSPLHF	TGCGCCAGCAGCCAAGGACAGGATAATTCACCCCTCCACTTT
few	TRBV4-2	TRBJ2-2	NA	CASSPGVAGELFF	TGTGCCAGCAGCCCAGGGGTTGCCGGGGAGCTGTTTTTT
NA	TRBV6-6	TRBJ2-7	NA	CASSMWGEDRYEQYF	TGTGCCAGCAGTATGTGGGGGGAGGACCGCTACGAGCAGTACTTC
once	TRBV25-1	TRBJ2-1	TRBD2	CASSRTSGRHEQFF	TGTGCCAGCAGCCGGACTAGCGGGAGACATGAGCAGTTCTTC
NA	TRBV5-1	TRBJ2-3	TRBD2	CASSFPSGRYADTQYF	TGCGCCAGCAGCTTCCCAAGCGGGAGGTACGCAGATACGCAGTATTTT
NA	TRBV29-1	TRBJ1-4	NA	CSVADPGSFNEKLFF	TGCAGCGTTGCCGACCCAGGGTCGTTCAATGAAAAACTGTTTTTT
NA	TRBV6-5	TRBJ2-2	NA	CASRFPGSRELFF	TGTGCCAGCAGGTTTCCCGGGAGTAGGGAGCTGTTTTTT
NA	TRBV27	TRBJ2-2	NA	CASSLTFNTGELFF	TGTGCCAGCAGTCTAACCTTTAACACCGGGGAGCTGTTTTTT
NA	TRBV11-3	TRBJ2-3	TRBD2	CASSLEGLAGGKDTQYF	TGTGCCAGCAGCTTAGAGGGACTAGCGGGAGGAAAAGATACGCAGTATTTT
NA	TRBV7-8	TRBJ2-7	NA	CASSLVVGGVREQYF	TGTGCCAGCAGCTTAGTAGTCGGAGGGGTCCGGGAGCAGTACTTC
NA	TRBV19	TRBJ2-7	TRBD1	CASSPRSRDREGHEQYF	TGTGCCAGTAGTCCTCGTTCCCGGGACAGGGAGGGACACGAGCAGTACTTC
NA	TRBV5-1	TRBJ2-7	TRBD1	CASSWTGNEQYF	TGCGCCAGCAGCTGGACAGGGAACGAGCAGTACTTC
NA	TRBV6-5	TRBJ2-1	TRBD1	CASSWTGGNEQFF	TGTGCCAGCAGTTGGACAGGGGGCAATGAGCAGTTCTTC
NA	TRBV19	TRBJ2-2	TRBD1	CATDRVDTGELFF	TGTGCCACAGACAGGGTCGACACCGGGGAGCTGTTTTTT
once	TRBV2	TRBJ1-5	NA	CASSGSGLSNQPQHF	TGTGCCAGCAGTGGTTCGGGACTTAGCAATCAGCCCCAGCATTTT
NA	TRBV5-4	TRBJ2-7	TRBD2	CASSSSAGARYEQYF	TGTGCCAGCAGCTCCTCCGCGGGAGCGAGGTACGAGCAGTACTTC
NA	TRBV30	TRBJ1-5	NA	CAWSVAGGNQPQHF	TGTGCCTGGAGTGTCGCAGGCGGCAATCAGCCCCAGCATTTT
once	TRBV5-4	TRBJ2-2	TRBD1	CASSPWTGPGELFF	TGTGCCAGCAGCCCCTGGACAGGTCCCGGGGAGCTGTTTTTT
NA	TRBV6-1	TRBJ2-1	NA	CASSPPGGNEQFF	TGTGCCAGCAGCCCCCCCGGAGGGAATGAGCAGTTCTTC
NA	TRBV10-1	TRBJ2-3	TRBD2	CASSPSGTDTQYF	TGCGCCAGCAGCCCTAGCGGTACAGATACGCAGTATTTT
NA	TRBV9	TRBJ2-4	TRBD2	CASSVVSGIENIQYF	TGTGCCAGCAGCGTAGTGAGCGGGATCGAAAACATTCAGTACTTC
NA	TRBV21-1	TRBJ2-3	NA	CASSNDRGDSSTDTQYF	TGTGCCAGCAGCAACGACAGGGGCGACTCTAGCACAGATACGCAGTATTTT
NA	TRBV5-1	TRBJ2-2	NA	CASSAGLTGELFF	TGCGCCAGCAGCGCTGGCCTCACCGGGGAGCTGTTTTTT
NA	TRBV10-3	TRBJ2-5	TRBD1	CAISEEGTGEETQYF	TGTGCCATCAGTGAGGAGGGGACAGGGGAAGAGACCCAGTACTTC
NA	TRBV4-1	TRBJ2-7	TRBD2	CASSQESERGYEQYF	TGCGCCAGCAGCCAAGAATCGGAGCGGGGATACGAGCAGTACTTC
NA	TRBV12-3/TRBV12-4	TRBJ1-1	NA	CASSLKEGTEAFF	TGTGCCAGCAGTTTGAAGGAGGGCACTGAAGCTTTCTTT
NA	TRBV7-9	TRBJ2-3	TRBD2	CASSFGLAGGGTQYF	TGTGCCAGCAGCTTCGGACTAGCGGGAGGAGGAACGCAGTATTTT
NA	TRBV11-2	TRBJ2-3	NA	CASSSSRGTDTQYF	TGTGCCAGCAGCTCCAGCCGGGGGACAGATACGCAGTATTTT
NA	TRBV2	TRBJ1-5	TRBD1	CACRSGTDYRGNQPQHF	TGTGCCTGCAGGTCCGGGACAGATTACAGAGGGAATCAGCCCCAGCATTTT
NA	TRBV10-1	TRBJ2-2	NA	CASGGRNTGELFF	TGCGCCAGCGGGGGCCGGAACACCGGGGAGCTGTTTTTT
NA	TRBV19	TRBJ2-2	NA	CASSQQVGELFF	TGTGCCAGTAGTCAGCAGGTCGGGGAGCTGTTTTTT
once	TRBV2	TRBJ1-1	NA	CASFGGVEAFF	TGTGCCAGCTTTGGGGGGGTCGAAGCTTTCTTT
NA	TRBV2	TRBJ1-6	NA	CASSESFNSPLHF	TGTGCCAGCAGTGAATCGTTCAATTCACCCCTCCACTTT
NA	TRBV7-2	TRBJ1-2	NA	CASSLVSPNYGYTF	TGTGCCAGCAGCTTAGTCTCTCCTAACTATGGCTACACCTTC
NA	TRBV5-1	TRBJ1-2	NA	CASSPQDVYGYTF	TGCGCCAGCAGCCCCCAGGATGTCTATGGCTACACCTTC
NA	TRBV6-5	TRBJ1-5	NA	CASSYSWSSRNQPQHF	TGTGCCAGCAGTTACTCTTGGAGCAGTCGCAATCAGCCCCAGCATTTT
NA	TRBV5-8	TRBJ2-7	NA	CASSLSSYEQYF	TGTGCCAGCAGCCTGAGCTCCTACGAGCAGTACTTC
few	TRBV5-1	TRBJ2-3	NA	CASSLEAQGPDTQYF	TGCGCCAGCAGCTTGGAAGCACAGGGCCCAGATACGCAGTATTTT
NA	TRBV7-3	TRBJ2-5	NA	CASSLASWETQYF	TGTGCCAGCAGCCTGGCTAGCTGGGAGACCCAGTACTTC
NA	TRBV2	TRBJ2-3	TRBD1	CASSKDRGPGIPSTDTQYF	TGTGCCAGCAGTAAGGACAGGGGGCCGGGGATCCCTAGCACAGATACGCAGTATTTT
NA	TRBV19	TRBJ1-5	TRBD1	CASSTGQGRLSNQPQHF	TGTGCCAGTAGTACAGGACAGGGGAGGTTGAGCAATCAGCCCCAGCATTTT